These 8 T cell receptor beta chains originate from one sample sequenced in a study of CD8 T cells in Susac syndrome. Random hexamers were used to reverse transcribe 0.5 to 1 ug of RNA. MiXCR, applied by TCRdb to the immunoSEQ multiplex PCR reads, yields one record per CDR3 protein. This sample yields 170,000 or so distinct CDR3 sequences, of which roughly 95% are seen a single time; 0.1% to 0.15% belongs to the top ten. Sequencing input: CD4+ T cells from PBMCs. The receptors originated from a human donor with Susac syndrome.

The V gene is TRBV20-1, the J gene TRBJ1-2; D may be TRBD1 (6 bases). The CDR3 contains 10 residues. The germline V gene has CDR1 DFQATT and CDR2 SNEGSKA (reference sequence). This chain's CDR3 is CGGEGDGYTF. The DNA of the CDR3 is TGCGGGGGTGAGGGGGATGGCTACACCTTC.

This sequence joins TRBV7-8 and TRBJ2-5; D might be TRBD1 (6 bases). V lost 0 bases and J lost 4, with 12 bases in between. The length of the CDR3 is 15 residues. Per germline, CDR1 SGHVS and CDR2 FQNEAQ. The CDR3 sequence: CASSLATGYVETQYF. The CDR3 coding sequence is TGTGCCAGCAGCTTAGCGACAGGCTATGTAGAGACCCAGTACTTC. Full variable domain (rest looked up from reference TRBV7-8 and TRBJ2-5): GAGVSQSPRYKVAKRGQDVALRCDPISGHVSLFWYQQALGQGPEFLTYFQNEAQLDKSGLPSDRFFAERPEGSVSTLKIQRTQQEDSAVYLCASSLATGYVETQYFGPGTRLLVL.

The V and J genes are TRBV29-1 and TRBJ2-3; weak D call: TRBD2 (6 bases). The CDR3 loop spans 12 amino acids. The germline V gene encodes CDR1 SQVTM and CDR2 ANQGSEA. V lost 6 bases and J lost 2, with 9 bases in between. The CDR3 nucleotides read TGCAGCGTGGCGGGACCCACAGATACGCAGTATTTT. It specifies CSVAGPTDTQYF.

The chain carries TRBV5-6 and TRBJ1-2, with D tentatively TRBD1 (5 bases). Trimming took 1 base from V and 5 from J, leaving 15 bases between them. The germline V gene encodes CDR1 SGHDT and CDR2 YYEEEE. The CDR3 totals 15 residues. The CDR3 nucleotides read TGTGCCAGCAGCTTGTGGGGCCCTCTGGGGTATGGCTACACCTTC. This gives the protein CASSLWGPLGYGYTF.

V usage is TRBV6-5 and J usage is TRBJ2-2; D gene uncertain. The CDR3 contains 14 residues. Germline CDR1 MNHEY, CDR2 SVGAGI. With 6 bases removed from V and 5 bases from J, the gap between germline ends came to 13 bases. The CDR3, as DNA: TGTGCCAGCAGCCCCACATGGAGAACCGGGGAGCTGTTTTTT. Translated: CASSPTWRTGELFF.

This sequence joins TRBV29-1 and TRBJ1-1; D uncertain. The CDR3 loop spans 11 amino acids. Germline CDR1 reads SQVTM; CDR2 reads ANQGSEA. The V gene lost 7 bases and the J gene lost 2 bases, with 8 bases spanning the gap. The CDR3 region is CSARDNTEAFF. The CDR3 region has the DNA TGCAGCGCTCGAGACAACACTGAAGCTTTCTTT. The full variable domain, its missing parts supplied by reference TRBV29-1 and TRBJ1-1, is SAVISQKPSRDICQRGTSLTIQCQVDSQVTMMFWYRQQPGQSLTLIATANQGSEATYESGFVIDKFPISRPNLTFSTLTVSNMSPEDSSIYLCSARDNTEAFFGQGTRLTVV.

The CDR3 region has the DNA TGTGCCAGCAGTTCCCATAGCGGGAGCTCCTACAATGAGCAGTTCTTC. Its translation is CASSSHSGSSYNEQFF. V usage is TRBV12-3 or TRBV12-4 and J usage is TRBJ2-1; 9 nucleotides line up with TRBD2. This CDR3 is built from 16 residues. The V gene end was trimmed by 4 bases and the J gene end by 0 bases; junction bases not matched to a gene: 4.

This rearrangement joins TRBV29-1 to TRBJ2-3; D is possibly TRBD1 (6 bases). The CDR3 contains 13 residues. The V gene lost 6 bases and the J gene lost 3 bases, with 13 bases spanning the gap. The germline CDR1 and CDR2 sequences are SQVTM and ANQGSEA. CDR3 DNA: TGCAGCGTCATTGGACAGTTTACAGATACGCAGTATTTT. As protein: CSVIGQFTDTQYF.